This T cell receptor (beta chain) was identified in a study of T cell responses to AZD1222 COVID-19 vaccine. The CDR3 runs to 15 residues. Trimming removed 3 bases from V and 10 bases from J, with 20 bases in between. The germline V gene has CDR1 SGHRS and CDR2 YFSETQ. Libraries were prepared by immunoSEQ multiplex PCR; TCRdb keeps only in-frame clonotypes and omits some of them. The sample carries approximately 190,000 clones, approximately 94% recorded once. This chain connects TRBV5-1 to TRBJ2-1, with D possibly TRBD1 on 6 matching bases. The TCR was taken from an adult who received the AZD1222 COVID-19 vaccine. Specimen: peripheral blood, collected 28 days after the second AZD1222 dose. CDR3 in amino acids: CASSSGTGTPGEQFF. The DNA for the CDR3 is TGCGCCAGCAGCTCGGGTACCGGGACACCTGGAGAGCAGTTCTTC.